Reported below is one T cell receptor beta chain. No antigen is known for it. The sample is drawn from a study of T cell repertoires in cytomegalovirus infection. Turning to the study itself: It can be stated that public TCR beta signatures indicated CMV infection as well as a matching HLA type. The study's findings and limits: Cumulative public TCR beta family frequency identified CMV carriers with the relevant HLA. Clonotype analysis showed dominance of the ex vivo response by HLA-C-restricted CMV-specific TCR beta clonotypes.

TCRdb ran MiXCR on the reads and lists one entry per CDR3 protein. The sample lists more than 150,000 distinct CDR3 sequences; roughly 19% were seen once. In germline, CDR1 is SGHVS, CDR2 FNYEAQ. CDR3 length: 15 residues. Trimming took 1 base from V and 0 from J, leaving 6 bases between them. The receptor comes from a human donor in good health (CMV status not recorded). Some clones in this sample may be carry-over from other donors' samples. The specimen sequenced was PBMCs. The V call is TRBV7-6, the J call TRBJ2-2; no definite D call. The CDR3 DNA reads as TGTGCCAGCAGCTTAGGTCTGTCGAACACCGGGGAGCTGTTTTTT. Residues: CASSLGLSNTGELFF.